This entry features one T cell receptor (beta chain) sequence. This clonotype was seen a handful of times. Which antigen it targets is not known. Base qualities are missing; no much larger clone stands one base away. These data are taken from a study of response to subunit inactivated influenza vaccine (dated by TCRdb to 2016 to 2018). Concerning the study at large: To follow how T cells responded to a trivalent subunit inactivated influenza vaccine, the researchers relied on deep quantitative profiling of the T cell receptor repertoire.

Deletion took 6 bases off V and 2 bases off J, with a span of 13 bases between the germline ends. The germline V gene (reference sequence) supplies CDR1 DFQATT and CDR2 SNEGSKA. The CDR3, cysteine through phenylalanine, is 13 amino acids long. Only CDR3 DNA is held: 39 bases, read in frame from base 1. Results the study describes overall, beyond this receptor: It was suggested by the authors that each seasonal influenza vaccination may recruit only a limited number of new T cells.

The library was made by RT-PCR. The sequencer was an Illumina HiSeq 2500. TCRdb handled the public reads itself, with Q25 trimming in fastp and clone calling in MiXCR, and kept productive beta chains. All rows with the same CDR3 protein become a single entry with the most common DNA and genes. Across this sample there are fewer than 800,000 distinct CDR3 sequences, with about a sixth seen only once. The ten top clones hold 11% of the sample. The sequence derives from a man between 45 and 60 years old who received an inactivated influenza vaccine. Donor details come from another sample of the same person, matched by shared clones. The V gene is TRBV20-1 and the J gene is TRBJ2-5; perhaps TRBD2 is the D gene, with 6 bases matching. Here the sequenced sample was PBMCs from blood, taken approximately 12 days after vaccination. In nucleotides, the sequence is TGCAGTGCCCAGGGACTCTCTCAAGAGACCCAGTACTTC. The encoded protein is CSAQGLSQETQYF.